These T cell receptor beta chains were read from a single sample in a study of siplizumab effects on memory and regulatory T cells. Sequencing used immunoSEQ multiplex PCR; TCRdb keeps in-frame clones, though not all of them. Here the sample spans 70,000 to 90,000 clones, around 90% being singletons. Sequencing used CD4+ T cells sorted from blood. These receptors originate from a human donor in good health. The CDR3 runs from the conserved cysteine through the conserved F or W.

TRBJ1-4 | 12 | TRBV13 | CASSLGGTKLFF
TRBJ2-3 | 17 | TRBV5-6 | CASSPEGGRISRGPQYF
TRBJ1-3 | 14 | TRBV5-5 | CASSWGGSGNTIYF
TRBJ1-2 | 12 | TRBV6-5 | CASSSAGNGYTF
TRBJ2-1 | 16 | TRBV9 | CASTRGSGSSYNEQFF
TRBJ1-2 | 16 | TRBV7-2 | CASSPRQGNLNYGYTF
TRBJ2-2 | 15 | TRBV6-1 | CASSENRGRTGELFF
TRBJ2-6 | 16 | TRBV19 | CASSIGGGSGANVLTF
TRBJ1-4 | 14 | TRBV7-2 | CASSPRVAAEKLFF
- | 15 | TRBV28 | CASSPSGPKRHEQYF
TRBJ2-3 | 14 | TRBV5-6 | CASSLDGEADTQYF
TRBJ2-3 | 13 | TRBV25-1 | CASSEVGLNTQYF
TRBJ1-1 | 14 | TRBV5-4 | CASRVQGVDTEAFF
TRBJ2-7 | 14 | TRBV11-1 | CASSLLTSDYEQYF
TRBJ1-5 | 15 | TRBV7-2 | CASSLRAGKDQPQHF
TRBJ2-3 | 17 | TRBV30 | CAWAASGSFLRAYTQYF
TRBJ2-7 | 17 | TRBV9 | CASSAYPQRSGTGEQYF
TRBJ2-1 | 14 | TRBV5-1 | CASSFRTGHNEQFF
TRBJ1-1 | 16 | TRBV5-1 | CASSFETTGAGTEAFF
TRBJ2-1 | 15 | TRBV2 | CASSGVFSSYNEQFF
TRBJ1-2 | 12 | TRBV30 | CAWSADHGGYTF
TRBJ2-7 | 14 | TRBV7-6 | CASSTAREGNEQYF
TRBJ1-5 | 15 | TRBV19 | CASSTGTSNNQPQHF
TRBJ2-2 | 13 | TRBV7-7 | CASTEGAPGELFF
TRBJ1-2 | 13 | TRBV27 | CASREGQGHGYTF
TRBJ2-3 | 13 | TRBV10-3 | CAIKVSNTDTQYF
TRBJ2-3 | 19 | TRBV5-1 | CASSPGLAGGNPSTDTQYF
TRBJ2-1 | 13 | TRBV30 | CAWSRGLHNEQFF
TRBJ2-1 | 16 | TRBV9 | CASSAPGSGSYNEQFF
TRBJ2-3 | 11 | TRBV29-1 | CSAIQGNTQYF
TRBJ2-5 | 15 | TRBV2 | CASSESSGSAKTQYF
TRBJ1-5 | 12 | TRBV28 | CASSLSTGAQHF
TRBJ2-3 | 12 | TRBV15 | CATSRNTDTQYF
TRBJ1-5 | 20 | TRBV21-1 | CASSNQEKKRGQGVRQPQHF
TRBJ1-3 | 16 | TRBV7-2 | CASSQVGQSSGNTIYF
TRBJ1-1 | 12 | TRBV7-9 | CASSQTYTEAFF
TRBJ2-3 | 15 | TRBV9 | CASSVAPGETDTQYF
TRBJ1-1 | 12 | TRBV29-1 | CSAGQGATEAFF
TRBJ2-5 | 13 | TRBV30 | CALAGTGMETQYF
TRBJ2-5 | 11 | TRBV5-4 | CASSSQETQYF
TRBJ1-5 | 15 | TRBV27 | CASSTDRGAGQPQHF
TRBJ2-6 | 15 | TRBV7-6 | CASSRGNSGANVLTF
TRBJ2-7 | 15 | TRBV6-6 | CASSSSGLRAFEQYF
TRBJ1-1 | 14 | TRBV2 | CASSRGAGGTEAFF